Below are 5 T cell receptor beta chains sequenced from a single sample in a study of shared T cell receptors in the human thymus. The protocol was immunoSEQ multiplex PCR, while the TCRdb copy is restricted to in-frame clones and leaves out a portion. In the table there are roughly 660,000 clones, approximately 87% of which are singletons. The same sample was also used in a study of human thymus T cells.

Sequenced material: thymocytes. All receptors come from a boy younger than two with a congenital heart defect.

V usage is TRBV25-1 and J usage is TRBJ2-2, with 7 bases that match TRBD2. The germline V gene has CDR1 MGHDK and CDR2 SYGVNS. CDR3 length: 15 amino acids. Trimming removed 3 bases from V and 6 bases from J; junction bases left unmatched: 7. Here the CDR3 reads CASSDPRGGSGELFF. The CDR3 DNA reads TGTGCCAGCAGTGACCCTCGGGGAGGGTCCGGGGAGCTGTTTTTT.

The rearrangement links TRBV4-3 to TRBJ2-7; D is uncertain. V lost 0 bases to trimming and J lost 0 bases, with 12 bases between them. Germline assignment: CDR1 LGHNA and CDR2 YSLEER. This CDR3 contains 16 residues. The CDR3 DNA follows: TGCGCCAGCAGCCAAGAGGGCCCAGACCACTCCTACGAGCAGTACTTC. This codes for CASSQEGPDHSYEQYF.

The J gene is TRBJ1-5, the V gene TRBV19; possible D gene TRBD1, 5 bases. The length of the CDR3 is 15 residues. The V gene's germline CDR1 is LNHDA and CDR2 SQIVND (reference sequence). The germline V and J ends were trimmed by 5 bases and 3 bases, with 14 bases remaining between them. The CDR3 protein is CASSSRGELNQPQHF. For the CDR3, the DNA is TGTGCCAGTAGTTCCCGGGGGGAACTCAATCAGCCCCAGCATTTT.

This chain joins TRBV4-1 and TRBJ1-5; 7 bases agree with TRBD1. V lost 2 bases to trimming and J lost 0 bases; unmatched junction nucleotides: 1. The CDR3 loop spans 15 amino acids. Germline loops: CDR1 MGHRA, CDR2 YSYEKL. Here the CDR3 DNA reads TGCGCCAGCAGCCAACGACAGGGTAGCAATCAGCCCCAGCATTTT. Protein: CASSQRQGSNQPQHF.

The J gene is TRBJ2-7, the V gene TRBV7-6, with D perhaps TRBD2 (6 bases). The CDR3 consists of 16 residues. CDR1 is SGHVS and CDR2 is FNYEAQ in the germline V gene. V was shortened by 8 bases and J by 2 bases, with 22 bases between the two germline ends. The CDR3 is CASGGSGGTGAYEQYF. CDR3 DNA: TGTGCCAGCGGGGGAAGTGGCGGGACGGGGGCCTACGAGCAGTACTTC.